A selection of T cell receptor beta chains follows, all from one sample in a study of cytomegalovirus exposure and HLA in healthy donors. Here immunoSEQ multiplex PCR was the method, and the copy in TCRdb shows in-frame clones only, minus some. The sample carries 65,000 to 85,000 clones, roughly 88% recorded once. The sequenced sample was PBMCs. All receptors come from a woman aged 30 to 39 in good health and CMV-seronegative. CDR3s include the opening cysteine and the closing phenylalanine or tryptophan. D genes are given only for firm matches. The size entry is marked missing in some rows and otherwise reads once, few, many or a size class.

.,TRBV28,TRBJ2-2,.,TGTGCCAGCAGTTTGTTGAGGGAGACCGGGGAGCTGTTTTTT,CASSLLRETGELFF
few,TRBV9,TRBJ2-7,.,TGTGCCAGCAGCGTAGGTGGGCTAGCCAACGAGCAGTACTTC,CASSVGGLANEQYF
.,TRBV19,TRBJ2-7,TRBD2,TGTGCCAGTAGTATACGAGCGGGAGCGGAGGAGCAGTACTTC,CASSIRAGAEEQYF
.,TRBV29-1,TRBJ2-1,TRBD2,TGCAGCTCTGGGGCGGGAGGTGATTACAATGAGCAGTTCTTC,CSSGAGGDYNEQFF
.,TRBV7-9,TRBJ1-1,TRBD1,TGTGCCAGCAGCAACCGGGACAGGGGGCTTAGTGAAGCTTTCTTT,CASSNRDRGLSEAFF
.,TRBV10-3,TRBJ2-2,.,TGTGCCATCAGTTCTACCGGGGAGCTGTTTTTT,CAISSTGELFF
.,TRBV11-2,TRBJ2-2,.,TGTGCCAGCAGCTTAGATAGGAGCGGGTCGAACACCGGGGAGCTGTTTTTT,CASSLDRSGSNTGELFF
few,TRBV7-9,TRBJ1-1,.,TGTGCCAGCAGCTCCTACGGCCAGGGGGAAGCTTTCTTT,CASSSYGQGEAFF
.,TRBV7-9,TRBJ1-2,TRBD1,TGTGCCAGCAGCTCAGACAGGGGGAGAGTCTATGGCTACACCTTC,CASSSDRGRVYGYTF
.,TRBV9,TRBJ2-3,TRBD2,TGTGCCAGCAGCCCGAGCGGGGCCAGCACAGATACGCAGTATTTT,CASSPSGASTDTQYF
.,TRBV19,TRBJ2-1,TRBD1,TGTGCCAGTAGTATAGGAACAGGGGGCTACAATGAGCAGTTCTTC,CASSIGTGGYNEQFF
few,TRBV9,TRBJ1-3,.,TGTGCCAGCAGCGTTCACAGGGACCACTCTGGAAACACCATATATTTT,CASSVHRDHSGNTIYF
.,TRBV5-5,TRBJ1-5,.,TGTGCCAGCAGCTTGTACCCCCCACAGGGAAGCAATCAGCCCCAGCATTTT,CASSLYPPQGSNQPQHF
once,TRBV5-6,TRBJ2-7,.,TGTGCCAGCAGCCATCGGACAGAGGGCTCCTACGAGCAGTACTTC,CASSHRTEGSYEQYF
.,TRBV19,TRBJ2-7,.,TGTGCCAGTAGTATTTCGGGTTCCTCCTACGAGCAGTACTTC,CASSISGSSYEQYF
.,TRBV7-3,TRBJ1-3,TRBD1,TGTGCCAGCAGCTTAAACCCCGGGACAGGGGTCAGGAACACCATATATTTT,CASSLNPGTGVRNTIYF
.,TRBV19,TRBJ2-1,TRBD2,TGTGCCAGTAGTCCAGGGACTAGCGGTAACAATGAGCAGTTCTTC,CASSPGTSGNNEQFF
.,TRBV9,TRBJ2-4,.,TGTGCCAGCAGCGTAGGGACTTCCCGTGTAGCCAAAAACATTCAGTACTTC,CASSVGTSRVAKNIQYF
.,TRBV5-4,TRBJ2-7,TRBD2,TGTGCCAGCAGCTCCGGACTAGCGGCGTCCTACGAGCAGTACTTC,CASSSGLAASYEQYF
.,TRBV10-3,TRBJ2-7,TRBD1,TGTGCCATCAGGGACAGGGGGCAGGAGCAGTACTTC,CAIRDRGQEQYF
.,TRBV7-9,TRBJ2-7,.,TGTGCCAGCAGCCTCCGGGACACATCCTACGAGCAGTACTTC,CASSLRDTSYEQYF
.,TRBV27,TRBJ2-2,TRBD1,TGTGCCAGCAGGGGGACAGGGATGGCCGGGGAGCTGTTTTTT,CASRGTGMAGELFF
.,TRBV25-1,TRBJ1-4,.,TGTGCCAGCAGTGAGCGGGGACGGAGAAATGAAAAACTGTTTTTT,CASSERGRRNEKLFF
.,TRBV5-1,TRBJ2-5,TRBD1,TGCGCCAGCAGCTTGGATGGGGACAGTCATGTGGAGACCCAGTACTTC,CASSLDGDSHVETQYF
.,TRBV10-3,TRBJ1-3,TRBD1,TGTGCCATCAGTTCCGGGCGACAGGGCTCTGGAAACACCATATATTTT,CAISSGRQGSGNTIYF
.,TRBV7-9,TRBJ1-1,.,TGTGCCAGCAGTCTAACGGGGATGAACACTGAAGCTTTCTTT,CASSLTGMNTEAFF
once,TRBV5-4,TRBJ2-7,TRBD2,TGTGCCAGCAGCTTGGGTGGGACTAGCAGCTACGAGCAGTACTTC,CASSLGGTSSYEQYF
once,TRBV27,TRBJ1-1,TRBD1,TGTGCCAGCAGTCAGACAGGGGGTAACACTGAAGCTTTCTTT,CASSQTGGNTEAFF
.,TRBV11-3,TRBJ1-4,.,TGTGCCAGCAGCTTAGGATGGGACACTGACAAACTGTTTTTT,CASSLGWDTDKLFF
once,TRBV6-5,TRBJ2-3,TRBD2,TGTGCCAGCAGTTACGGGAGGGCTTTAGATACGCAGTATTTT,CASSYGRALDTQYF
.,TRBV27,TRBJ1-6,TRBD1,TGTGCCAGCAGCCAATTACCCTTGACAACAGGGGGCTATAATTCACCCCTCCACTTT,CASSQLPLTTGGYNSPLHF
.,TRBV15,TRBJ2-1,.,TGTGCCACCAGCAGAGATGGAGTACGCGATGAGCAGTTCTTC,CATSRDGVRDEQFF
few,TRBV10-2,TRBJ1-5,.,TGCGCCAGCAGTGAGTCTAGTAGCTCTAATCAGCCCCAGCATTTT,CASSESSSSNQPQHF
.,TRBV18,TRBJ2-5,.,TGTGCCAGCTCACTCCAGGACAGCCAAAGCCAAGAGACCCAGTACTTC,CASSLQDSQSQETQYF
.,TRBV12-5,TRBJ1-2,TRBD1,TGTGCTAGTGGACCACCTCCGGGACAGGGGGCAGTCGGCTACACCTTC,CASGPPPGQGAVGYTF
.,TRBV19,TRBJ2-3,TRBD2,TGTGCCAGTAGTAAGGCGGGAGTAATGATAGATACGCAGTATTTT,CASSKAGVMIDTQYF
.,TRBV27,TRBJ1-1,.,TGTGCCAGCAGTTTATCAAACTCGAACACTGAAGCTTTCTTT,CASSLSNSNTEAFF
.,TRBV28,TRBJ2-7,TRBD2,TGTGCCAGCAGTTTGGACTGGGCGGGAGGGTCGAACGAGCAGTACTTC,CASSLDWAGGSNEQYF
once,TRBV7-9,TRBJ1-1,.,TGTTCCAGCAGCTTAGTACCGGCAGCGGACACTGAAGCTTTCTTT,CSSSLVPAADTEAFF
.,TRBV28,TRBJ1-5,TRBD1,TGTGCCAGCAGTTCCAACAGGGGGAATCAGCCCCAGCATTTT,CASSSNRGNQPQHF
.,TRBV5-1,TRBJ2-7,TRBD2,TGCGCCAGCAGCCCGGGACTAGCCTCGGCCGAGCAGTACTTC,CASSPGLASAEQYF
.,TRBV5-1,TRBJ2-1,TRBD2,TGCGCCAGCAGCCAGGGACTAGCGGGAGCCACTGAGCAGTTCTTC,CASSQGLAGATEQFF
.,TRBV6-4,TRBJ2-1,TRBD2,TGTGCCAGCAGTGACGCTTCTAGCGGGACGGGTGAGCAGTTCTTC,CASSDASSGTGEQFF
.,TRBV7-2,TRBJ2-7,.,TGTGCCAGCAGCTTGGAAAAACAGTTTTCCGAGCAGTACTTC,CASSLEKQFSEQYF
once,TRBV9,TRBJ1-2,.,TGTGCCAGCAGCGTAGACCCAGGGAGGGACTACACCTTC,CASSVDPGRDYTF
.,TRBV28,TRBJ1-2,TRBD1,TGTGCCAGCAGCGACCGGGACAGGGAAAGGAGCTATGGCTACACCTTC,CASSDRDRERSYGYTF
.,TRBV28,TRBJ2-7,TRBD1,TGTGCCAGCACGGGACAGGGGATGAGGGAGCAGTACTTC,CASTGQGMREQYF
few,TRBV10-3,TRBJ2-7,.,TGTGCCATCAGTGAAGTGCAGCGTACCTACGAGCAGTACTTC,CAISEVQRTYEQYF
.,TRBV11-1,TRBJ1-1,.,TGTGCCAGCACCGCAAAAAGTTTGGGGCGGAGAAACACTGAAGCTTTCTTT,CASTAKSLGRRNTEAFF
.,TRBV18,TRBJ2-7,TRBD1,TGTGCCAGCTCACCTCCGGGACAGAAACCGTACGAGCAGTACTTC,CASSPPGQKPYEQYF
.,TRBV7-2,TRBJ2-7,.,TGTGCCAGCAGCTTAAGCCAGGTCTCCTACGAGCAGTACTTC,CASSLSQVSYEQYF
.,TRBV6-5,TRBJ2-1,TRBD1,TGTGCCAGCAGTTACTCATATGAGGGACAGGCGTTCTTC,CASSYSYEGQAFF
few,TRBV6-1,TRBJ1-3,.,TGTGCCAGCAGTGGGGGACTCCCGCGGGCTGGAAACACCATATATTTT,CASSGGLPRAGNTIYF
.,TRBV6-5,TRBJ2-7,.,TGTGCCAGCAGTTACTCCAGGGGCCACTCCTACGAGCAGTACTTC,CASSYSRGHSYEQYF
.,TRBV11-3,TRBJ2-1,TRBD1,TGTGCCAGCAGCGACCGGACAGGGGGGGATGAGCAGTTCTTC,CASSDRTGGDEQFF